The next 17 T cell receptor beta chains were all read from a single sample in a study of blood T cell repertoires in COVID-19. The protocol was immunoSEQ multiplex PCR, while the TCRdb copy is restricted to in-frame clones and leaves out a portion. The sample yields a few hundred thousand clones, around 90% seen once. Sequencing input: peripheral blood. These receptors all come from a man aged 55 to 69 who had recovered from COVID-19.

In this sample, this clone turned up a few times. CDR3 bases: TGTGCCAGGCGACAGGGACCGGAGAATGAGCAGTTCTTC. Protein: CARRQGPENEQFF. The chain uses TRBV10-3 and TRBJ2-1; 7 bases fit TRBD1. Germline CDR1 and CDR2: ENHRY and SYGVKD. J gave up 7 bases and V 10 bases, and 10 bases lay outside the gene matches. This CDR3 has 13 residues.

The chain employs TRBV11-3 and TRBJ2-3, with D perhaps TRBD2 (7 bases). Germline-derived CDR1 and CDR2 are SGHNT and YENEEA. V dropped 5 bases and J dropped 1 base, with 13 bases sitting between them. The CDR3 contains 15 residues. CDR3 region: CASSRGAGRTDTQYF. In DNA, the CDR3 is TGTGCCAGCAGCCGGGGGGCGGGCCGCACAGATACGCAGTATTTT.

CDR3 coding DNA: TGCGCCAGCAGCTTCACGGGAATGCGGGGCTACACCTTC. It codes for CASSFTGMRGYTF. This sequence joins TRBV5-1 and TRBJ1-2; D ambiguous. V shed 2 bases and J shed 8 bases, with 13 bases lying between them. CDR3 length: 13 amino acids. The germline V gene encodes CDR1 SGHRS and CDR2 YFSETQ.

This clone has only one observation. This chain joins TRBV29-1 and TRBJ2-2; 8 bases are shared with TRBD2. V trimming: 7 bases; J trimming: 1 base; junction bases outside the gene matches: 5. CDR3 size: 14 residues. In germline, CDR1 is SQVTM, CDR2 ANQGSEA. CDR3 in amino acids: CSGSAGGNTGELFF. The DNA for the CDR3 is TGCAGCGGATCCGCGGGGGGGAACACCGGGGAGCTGTTTTTT.

The rearrangement uses TRBV3-1 (or the pseudogene TRBV3-2) and TRBJ2-1; D is possibly TRBD2 (7 bases). The length of the CDR3 is 15 residues. Germline lookup yields CDR1 LGHDT and CDR2 YNNKEL (reference sequence). V shed 6 bases and J shed 5 bases, with 17 bases lying between them. CDR3 bases: TGTGCCAGCAGGCGCACAGGGACTAAAGACAATGAGCAGTTCTTC. It encodes CASRRTGTKDNEQFF.

V gene TRBV6-4 combines with J gene TRBJ2-3, with 10 bases fitting TRBD2. Unmatched junction bases numbered 11, after V lost 5 bases and J lost 6 bases. Per the germline V gene, CDR1 is MRHNA and CDR2 is SNTAGT. The CDR3 is 16 amino acids. The CDR3 DNA sequence: TGTGCCAGCAGTTCTTATAGCGGGGGGCCTTCCGATACGCAGTATTTT. Protein product: CASSSYSGGPSDTQYF.

The CDR3 DNA follows: TGTGCCAGCAGCGGGACTAGCGGGGTCACAGATACGCAGTATTTT. Residues: CASSGTSGVTDTQYF. This chain uses TRBV2 with TRBJ2-3, with 13 bases that match TRBD2. CDR1 and CDR2 (germline): SNHLY, FYNNEI. CDR3 length: 15 residues. Trimming took 6 bases from V and 2 from J; bases not matched to a gene: 2.

As for this clone: Within the sample, other DNA sequences also encode this same CDR3. The chain joins TRBV18 to TRBJ2-5; possible D gene TRBD2, 6 bases. Per the germline V gene, CDR1 is KGHSH and CDR2 is LQKENI. Deletions cut 2 bases from V and 5 bases from J, with 9 bases between. The CDR3 extends over 13 amino acids. In DNA, the CDR3 is TGTGCCAGCTCACCAGGGGGGAAGGAGACCCAGTACTTC. Amino acids: CASSPGGKETQYF.

The rearrangement joins TRBV7-2 to TRBJ1-1, with 8 positions matching TRBD1. V dropped 2 bases and J dropped 8; count of bases not matched to a gene: 10. The CDR3 is 15 residues long. Germline values: CDR1 SGHTA, CDR2 FQGNSA. CDR3 bases: TGTGCCAGCAGCTTACAGGGGGCAAGGGGGTCAGAAGCTTTCTTT. This encodes CASSLQGARGSEAFF. Drawing the rest from reference TRBV7-2 and TRBJ1-1, the complete variable domain is GAGVSQSPSNKVTEKGKDVELRCDPISGHTALYWYRQSLGQGLEFLIYFQGNSAPDKSGLPSDRFSAERTGGSVSTLTIQRTQQEDSAVYLCASSLQGARGSEAFFGQGTRLTVV.

J is TRBJ1-1 and V is TRBV19; tentative D call: TRBD1 (5 bases). Trimming removed 3 bases from V and 1 base from J, with 12 bases in between. Germline CDR1 reads LNHDA; CDR2 reads SQIVND (reference sequence). The CDR3 runs 15 residues. The CDR3, as DNA: TGTGCCAGTAGTATCCCCGGGACTGGGAACACTGAAGCTTTCTTT. Its protein product is CASSIPGTGNTEAFF.

This clone was counted once. The genes are TRBV4-1 and TRBJ2-1; the D gene is possibly TRBD1 (5 bases). The CDR3 runs to 17 residues. With 8 bases removed from V and 4 bases from J, the gap between germline ends came to 24 bases. Per the germline V gene, CDR1 is MGHRA and CDR2 is YSYEKL. CDR3 residues: CASPAPCRGTLYNEQFF. The CDR3 nucleotides read TGCGCCAGCCCCGCCCCTTGTAGGGGAACCTTATACAATGAGCAGTTCTTC.

The chain couples TRBV5-1 to TRBJ2-1; 7 nucleotides match TRBD2. V lost 4 bases to trimming and J lost 3 bases; unmatched junction nucleotides: 10. The V gene's germline CDR1 is SGHRS and CDR2 YFSETQ. The CDR3 sequence is 16 residues long. CDR3 coding DNA: TGCGCCAGCAGCCGCCTTGGGGGGGAGGTCTACAATGAGCAGTTCTTC. Translating gives CASSRLGGEVYNEQFF.

The chain carries TRBV12-3 or TRBV12-4 and TRBJ2-5; 7 bases are a match to TRBD1. The length of the CDR3 is 13 residues. V shed 6 bases, J shed 3 bases, and the junction held 4 bases outside the gene matches. CDR3: CASRRDSEETQYF. CDR3 DNA: TGTGCCAGCAGAAGGGACAGCGAAGAGACCCAGTACTTC.

This clone appeared a single time. This rearrangement joins TRBV9 to TRBJ1-1; tentatively, D is TRBD1 (5 bases). This CDR3 has 15 residues. Deletions cut 0 bases from V and 1 base from J, with 10 bases between. Germline CDR1 and CDR2: SGDLS and YYNGEE. CDR3 protein: CASSVAGTPNTEAFF. The CDR3 nucleotides read TGTGCCAGCAGCGTAGCCGGGACTCCGAACACTGAAGCTTTCTTT.

V and J are TRBV19 and TRBJ1-1, with TRBD1 matching 7 bases. CDR3 size: 18 residues. CDR1 is LNHDA, CDR2 SQIVND, per germline (reference sequence). J was trimmed by 4 bases and V by 4 bases; bases with no gene match: 18. CDR3 in DNA: TGTGCCAGTAGTAGGAGACCAGGGGGTAACATGCTTGGCACTGAAGCTTTCTTT. It translates to CASSRRPGGNMLGTEAFF.

This chain uses TRBV7-2 with TRBJ1-2; a weak D match, TRBD1 (5 bases). This CDR3 region has 17 residues. Between the trimmed V and J ends, which lost 1 base and 6 bases, there was a span of 21 bases. Germline V CDR1 and CDR2: SGHTA, FQGNSA. CDR3: CASSLDGRVRSLDGYTF. CDR3 bases: TGTGCCAGCAGCTTAGACGGCAGGGTTCGGAGCTTGGATGGCTACACCTTC.

The CDR3 protein is CASSDREGEKLFF. In nucleotides, the CDR3 is TGTGCCAGTAGTGACAGGGAAGGTGAAAAACTGTTTTTT. The chain carries TRBV19 and TRBJ1-4; 7 nucleotides line up with TRBD1. The J segment lost 7 bases and the V segment lost 5 bases, leaving 4 bases of the junction unmatched. Per the germline V gene, CDR1 is LNHDA and CDR2 is SQIVND (reference sequence). The CDR3 totals 13 residues.